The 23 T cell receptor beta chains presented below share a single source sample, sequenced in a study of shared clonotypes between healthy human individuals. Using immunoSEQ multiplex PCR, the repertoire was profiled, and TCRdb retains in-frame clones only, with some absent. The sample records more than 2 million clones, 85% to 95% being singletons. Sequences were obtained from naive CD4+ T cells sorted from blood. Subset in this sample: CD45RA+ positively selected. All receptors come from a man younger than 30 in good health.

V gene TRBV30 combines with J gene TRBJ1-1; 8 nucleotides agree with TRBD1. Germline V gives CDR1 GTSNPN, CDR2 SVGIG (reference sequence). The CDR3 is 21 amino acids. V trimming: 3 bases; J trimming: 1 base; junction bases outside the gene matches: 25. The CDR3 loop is CAWSPPPRWTGFPVTNTEAFF. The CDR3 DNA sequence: TGTGCCTGGAGCCCCCCCCCGAGGTGGACAGGGTTCCCAGTGACGAACACTGAAGCTTTCTTT.

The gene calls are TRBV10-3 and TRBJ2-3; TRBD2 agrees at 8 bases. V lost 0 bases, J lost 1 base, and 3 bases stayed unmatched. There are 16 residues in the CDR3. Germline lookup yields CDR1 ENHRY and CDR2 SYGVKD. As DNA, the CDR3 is TGTGCCATCAGTGAGTCAAGCGGGAGACGCACAGATACGCAGTATTTT. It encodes CAISESSGRRTDTQYF.

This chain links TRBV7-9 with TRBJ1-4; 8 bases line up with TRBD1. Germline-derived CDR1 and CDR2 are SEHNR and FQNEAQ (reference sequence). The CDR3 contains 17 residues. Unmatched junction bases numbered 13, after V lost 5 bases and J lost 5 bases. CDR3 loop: CASSRGQGQSRNEKLFF. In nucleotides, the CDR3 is TGTGCCAGCAGCCGAGGACAGGGACAATCAAGGAATGAAAAACTGTTTTTT.

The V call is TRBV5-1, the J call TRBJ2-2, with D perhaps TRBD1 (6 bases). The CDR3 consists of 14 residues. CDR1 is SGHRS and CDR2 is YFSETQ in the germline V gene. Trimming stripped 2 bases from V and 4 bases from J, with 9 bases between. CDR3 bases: TGCGCCAGCAGCTTAACACAGGGCACCGGGGAGCTGTTTTTT. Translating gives CASSLTQGTGELFF.

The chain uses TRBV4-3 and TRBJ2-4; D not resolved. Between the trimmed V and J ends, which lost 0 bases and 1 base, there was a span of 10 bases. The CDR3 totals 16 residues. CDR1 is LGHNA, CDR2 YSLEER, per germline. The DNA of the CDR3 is TGCGCCAGCAGCCAAGATGCAAGCTCGGCCAAAAACATTCAGTACTTC. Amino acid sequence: CASSQDASSAKNIQYF.

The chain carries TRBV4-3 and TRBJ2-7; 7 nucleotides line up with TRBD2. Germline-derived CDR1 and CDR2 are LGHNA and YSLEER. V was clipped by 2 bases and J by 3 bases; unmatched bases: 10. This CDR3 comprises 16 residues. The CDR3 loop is CASSQSGLKLSYEQYF. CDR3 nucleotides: TGCGCCAGCAGCCAATCGGGACTAAAACTAAGCTACGAGCAGTACTTC.

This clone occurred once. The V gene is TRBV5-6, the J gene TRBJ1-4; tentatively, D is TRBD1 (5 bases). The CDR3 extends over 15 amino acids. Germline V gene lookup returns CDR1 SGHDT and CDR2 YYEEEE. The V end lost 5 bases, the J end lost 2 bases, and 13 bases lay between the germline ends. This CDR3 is CASSALRGTNEKLFF. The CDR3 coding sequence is TGTGCCAGCAGTGCATTAAGGGGTACTAATGAAAAACTGTTTTTT. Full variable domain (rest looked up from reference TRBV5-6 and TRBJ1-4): DAGVTQSPTHLIKTRGQQVTLRCSPKSGHDTVSWYQQALGQGPQFIFQYYEEEERQRGNFPDRFSGHQFPNYSSELNVNALLLGDSALYLCASSALRGTNEKLFFGSGTQLSVL.

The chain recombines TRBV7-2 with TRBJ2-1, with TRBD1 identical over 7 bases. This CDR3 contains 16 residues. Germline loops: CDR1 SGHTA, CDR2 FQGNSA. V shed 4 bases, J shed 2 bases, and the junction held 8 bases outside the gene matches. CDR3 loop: CASSSRQGFPYNEQFF. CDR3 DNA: TGTGCCAGCAGCTCGAGACAGGGTTTCCCCTACAATGAGCAGTTCTTC.

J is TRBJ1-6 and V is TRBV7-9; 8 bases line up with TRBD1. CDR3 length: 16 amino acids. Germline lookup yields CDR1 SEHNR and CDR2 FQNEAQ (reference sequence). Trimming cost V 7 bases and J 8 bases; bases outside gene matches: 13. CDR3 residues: CASTLYAGQVYSPLHF. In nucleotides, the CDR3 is TGTGCCAGCACCCTTTATGCGGGACAGGTTTATTCACCCCTCCACTTT.

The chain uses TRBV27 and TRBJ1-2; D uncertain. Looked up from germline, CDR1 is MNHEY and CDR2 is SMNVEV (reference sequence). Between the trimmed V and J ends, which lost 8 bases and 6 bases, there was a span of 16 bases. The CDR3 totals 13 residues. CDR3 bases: TGTGCCAGCCGATCTTATGAGGAGAATGGCTACACCTTC. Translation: CASRSYEENGYTF.

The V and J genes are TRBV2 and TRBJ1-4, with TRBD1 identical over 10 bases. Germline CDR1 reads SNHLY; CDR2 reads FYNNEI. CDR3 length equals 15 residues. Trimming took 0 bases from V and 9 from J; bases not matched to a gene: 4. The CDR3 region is CASSEAGTGVKKLFF. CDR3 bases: TGTGCCAGCAGTGAAGCGGGGACAGGGGTAAAAAAACTGTTTTTT.

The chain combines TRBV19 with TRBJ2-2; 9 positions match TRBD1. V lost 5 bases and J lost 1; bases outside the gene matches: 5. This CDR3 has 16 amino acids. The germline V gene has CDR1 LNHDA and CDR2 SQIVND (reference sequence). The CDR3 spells CASSSTGQGNTGELFF. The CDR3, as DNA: TGTGCCAGTAGTTCGACGGGACAGGGGAACACCGGGGAGCTGTTTTTT.

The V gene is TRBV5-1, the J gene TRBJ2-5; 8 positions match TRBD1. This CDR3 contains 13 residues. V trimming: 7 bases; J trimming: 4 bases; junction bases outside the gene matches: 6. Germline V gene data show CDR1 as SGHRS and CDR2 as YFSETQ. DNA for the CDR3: TGCGCCAGCGGACAGGGTCCGGGAGAGACCCAGTACTTC. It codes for CASGQGPGETQYF.

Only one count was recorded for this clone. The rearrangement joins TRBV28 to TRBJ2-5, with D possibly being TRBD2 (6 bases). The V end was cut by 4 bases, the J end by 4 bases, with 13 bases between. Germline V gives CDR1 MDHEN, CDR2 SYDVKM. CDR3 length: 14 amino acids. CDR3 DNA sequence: TGTGCCAGCAGTTCTAGCGCCAGTGTAGAGACCCAGTACTTC. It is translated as CASSSSASVETQYF.

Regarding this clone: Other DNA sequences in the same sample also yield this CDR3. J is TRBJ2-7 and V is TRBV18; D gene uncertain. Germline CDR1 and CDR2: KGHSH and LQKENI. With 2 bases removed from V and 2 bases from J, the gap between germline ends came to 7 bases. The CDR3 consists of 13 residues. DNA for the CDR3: TGTGCCAGCTCACCAGACTCGGCCTACGAGCAGTACTTC. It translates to CASSPDSAYEQYF.

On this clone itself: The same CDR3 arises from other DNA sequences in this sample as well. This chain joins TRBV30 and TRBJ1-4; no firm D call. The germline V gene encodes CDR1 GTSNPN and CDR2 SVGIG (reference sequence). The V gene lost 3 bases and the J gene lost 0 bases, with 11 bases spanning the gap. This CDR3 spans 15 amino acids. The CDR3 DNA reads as TGTGCCTGGAGCCCTCGTGGGGCAACTAATGAAAAACTGTTTTTT. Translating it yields CAWSPRGATNEKLFF.

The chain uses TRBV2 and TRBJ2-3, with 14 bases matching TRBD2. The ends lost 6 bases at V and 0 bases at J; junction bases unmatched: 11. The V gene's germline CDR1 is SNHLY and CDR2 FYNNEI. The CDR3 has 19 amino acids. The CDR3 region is CASRPGLAGDRVSTDTQYF. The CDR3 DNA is TGTGCCAGCAGACCGGGACTAGCGGGGGATCGAGTGAGCACAGATACGCAGTATTTT.

As DNA, the CDR3 is TGTGCCAGCAGCTTGGGACAGGGACCGTACGAGCAGTACTTC. Protein: CASSLGQGPYEQYF. The rearrangement links TRBV6-6 to TRBJ2-7; 9 positions agree with TRBD1. V dropped 6 bases and J dropped 4; count of bases not matched to a gene: 7. The CDR3 covers 14 residues. Germline CDR1 MNHNY, CDR2 SVGAGI (reference sequence).

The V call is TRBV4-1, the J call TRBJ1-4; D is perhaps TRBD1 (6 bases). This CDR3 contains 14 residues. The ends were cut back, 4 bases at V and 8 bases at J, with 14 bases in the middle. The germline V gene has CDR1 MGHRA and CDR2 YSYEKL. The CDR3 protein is CASSRGEGGEKLFF. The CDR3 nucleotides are TGCGCCAGCAGCCGAGGGGAGGGGGGCGAAAAACTGTTTTTT.

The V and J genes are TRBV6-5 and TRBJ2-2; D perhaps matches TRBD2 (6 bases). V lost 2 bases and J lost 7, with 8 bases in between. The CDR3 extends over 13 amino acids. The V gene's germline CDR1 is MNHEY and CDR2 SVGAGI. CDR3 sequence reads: CASSYLEGGELFF. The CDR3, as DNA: TGTGCCAGCAGTTACCTGGAGGGCGGGGAGCTGTTTTTT.

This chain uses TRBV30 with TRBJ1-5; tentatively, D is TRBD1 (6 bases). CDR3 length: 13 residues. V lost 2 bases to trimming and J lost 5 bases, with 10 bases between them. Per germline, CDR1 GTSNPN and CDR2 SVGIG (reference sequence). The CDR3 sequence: CAWSRGADQPQHF. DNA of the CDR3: TGTGCCTGGAGTCGGGGGGCTGATCAGCCCCAGCATTTT.

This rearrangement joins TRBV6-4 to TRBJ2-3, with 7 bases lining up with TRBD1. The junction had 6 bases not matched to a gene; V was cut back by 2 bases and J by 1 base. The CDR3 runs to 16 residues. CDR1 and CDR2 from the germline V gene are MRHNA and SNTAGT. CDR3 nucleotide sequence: TGTGCCAGCAGTGACGGAAGGGGGCCAGGCACAGATACGCAGTATTTT. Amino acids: CASSDGRGPGTDTQYF.

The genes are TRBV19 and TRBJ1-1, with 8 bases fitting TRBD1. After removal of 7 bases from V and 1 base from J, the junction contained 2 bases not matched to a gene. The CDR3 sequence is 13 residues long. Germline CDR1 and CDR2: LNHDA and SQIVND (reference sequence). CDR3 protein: CASTGQANTEAFF. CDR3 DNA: TGTGCCAGTACGGGACAGGCGAACACTGAAGCTTTCTTT.